These 29 T cell receptor beta chains were sequenced from one sample in a study of early T cells in non-severe SARS-CoV-2 infection (dated by TCRdb to the early 2020s). Library method: 5' RACE. The sequencer was a NextSeq 500. TCRdb's own reprocessing of the public reads used fastp at Q25 and MiXCR and kept productive beta chains. Rows with one shared CDR3 protein collapse into an entry with the most common genes and DNA. For this sample there are approximately 81,000 distinct CDR3 sequences; 5% to 7% appear just once. Clones ranked in the top ten supply roughly 7.8% of the sample. The specimen was whole blood. These receptors were obtained from an adult who was a healthcare worker with PCR-confirmed SARS-CoV-2 infection or an uninfected control (not recorded which).

This clonotype has ten or more counts. The chain uses TRBV28 and TRBJ2-7, with 9 positions matching TRBD1. Germline-derived CDR1 and CDR2 are MDHEN and SYDVKM. The CDR3 has 23 amino acids. Unmatched junction bases numbered 28, after V lost 4 bases and J lost 0 bases. CDR3 sequence (DNA): TGTGCCAGCAGTTCTACCACTCCAAGGAAGACACCGGGACAGGGCAGGAGCTCCTACGAGCAGTACTTC. As protein: CASSSTTPRKTPGQGRSSYEQYF.

V and J are TRBV20-1 and TRBJ2-1, with 14 nucleotides matching TRBD2. CDR1 is DFQATT, CDR2 SNEGSKA, per germline (reference sequence). The CDR3 has 17 amino acids. With V trimmed by 0 bases and J by 10 bases, 11 bases remained unmatched. Written as DNA, the CDR3 is TGCAGTGCTAGAGATGTTTGGACTAGCGGGAGGACTATGGAGCAGTTCTTC. Protein product: CSARDVWTSGRTMEQFF.

The chain recombines TRBV20-1 with TRBJ2-3, with D perhaps matching TRBD1 (6 bases). CDR1 and CDR2 (germline): DFQATT, SNEGSKA (reference sequence). The CDR3 has 15 residues. Trimming stripped 6 bases from V and 2 bases from J, with 18 bases between. CDR3 region: CSAHSEGDITDTQYF. The CDR3 DNA is TGCAGTGCCCATTCTGAGGGGGACATCACAGATACGCAGTATTTT.

The chain combines TRBV28 with TRBJ2-6, with D possibly TRBD2 on 6 matching bases. This CDR3 has 16 residues. Looked up from germline, CDR1 is MDHEN and CDR2 is SYDVKM. V dropped 3 bases and J dropped 4 bases, with 13 bases sitting between them. CDR3 coding DNA: TGTGCCAGCAGTTTTCCCGGGAGACTAGGGGCCAACGTCCTGACTTTC. Protein product: CASSFPGRLGANVLTF.

This chain links TRBV20-1 with TRBJ2-7; D not certain. CDR1 is DFQATT, CDR2 SNEGSKA, per germline (reference sequence). Trimming removed 4 bases from V and 3 bases from J, with 7 bases in between. This CDR3 is 11 amino acids long. Written as DNA, the CDR3 is TGCAGTGCTAAAGCAGACTACGAGCAGTACTTC. Translation: CSAKADYEQYF.

This clonotype was observed a few times. This chain uses TRBV7-2 with TRBJ1-2, with unresolved D. The length of the CDR3 is 13 residues. Germline CDR1 SGHTA, CDR2 FQGNSA. V shed 1 base and J shed 2 bases, with 5 bases lying between them. The CDR3 DNA reads TGTGCCAGCAGCTTAGTCAGGAACTATGGCTACACCTTC. Translation: CASSLVRNYGYTF.

This clonotype was seen a few times. The chain joins TRBV20-1 to TRBJ2-5; TRBD2 matches 11 bases. Germline V gene lookup returns CDR1 DFQATT and CDR2 SNEGSKA (reference sequence). Trimming cost V 6 bases and J 6 bases; bases outside gene matches: 12. CDR3 size: 15 residues. The CDR3: CSAKDSGRAKKTQYF. The CDR3 DNA reads TGCAGTGCAAAAGATAGCGGGAGGGCCAAAAAGACCCAGTACTTC.

The chain recombines TRBV6-2 or TRBV6-3 with TRBJ1-1; D not resolved. The CDR3 runs 11 residues. CDR1 is MNHEY and CDR2 is SVGEGT in the germline V gene. Trimming cost V 6 bases and J 3 bases, with 5 bases left between them. CDR3 in DNA: TGTGCCAGCAGCCGGGACACTGAAGCTTTCTTT. As protein: CASSRDTEAFF.

Regarding this clonotype: Its ends do not fully match the called genes, so a read error is possible. The chain links TRBV5-6 to TRBJ2-4, with 11 bases lining up with TRBD2. The germline V gene has CDR1 SGHDT and CDR2 YYEEEE. CDR3 length equals 15 residues. The chain's CDR3 is CASSLLAGDKNIQCF. As DNA, the CDR3 is TGTGCCAGCAGCTTACTAGCGGGAGACAAAAACATTCAGTGCTTC.

This clonotype occurred a few times. CDR3 bases: TGTGCCAGCAGCCCCAAGCGCGGGAGAACACCCGAGCAGTACTTC. It encodes CASSPKRGRTPEQYF. This chain joins TRBV5-4 and TRBJ2-7; 7 bases align to TRBD2. Germline V gene lookup returns CDR1 SGHNT and CDR2 YYREEE (reference sequence). The CDR3 runs 15 residues. Unmatched junction bases numbered 13, after V lost 4 bases and J lost 6 bases.

This clonotype was observed a handful of times. This sequence joins TRBV7-9 and TRBJ1-3, with D perhaps TRBD1 (6 bases). V lost 5 bases and J lost 2, with 16 bases in between. The CDR3 has 16 amino acids. Germline lookup yields CDR1 SEHNR and CDR2 FQNEAQ (reference sequence). The DNA for the CDR3 is TGTGCCAGCAGCCCCGTGGCAGGGGCCCCTGGAAACACCATATATTTT. This sequence encodes CASSPVAGAPGNTIYF.

This clonotype has ten or more counts. The rearrangement uses TRBV6-1 and TRBJ1-1; D perhaps matches TRBD1 (6 bases). The CDR3 is made up of 16 amino acids. V was clipped by 4 bases and J by 1 base, with 16 bases between them. Germline V gene sequence: CDR1 MNHNS, CDR2 SASEGT. The CDR3 here is CASSGSYRATNTEAFF. The CDR3, as DNA: TGTGCCAGCAGTGGGTCCTACAGGGCTACGAACACTGAAGCTTTCTTT.

In its sample, this clonotype was seen many times. The rearrangement joins TRBV20-1 to TRBJ2-3, with 7 bases matching TRBD2. The CDR3 has 12 residues. CDR1 and CDR2 (germline): DFQATT, SNEGSKA (reference sequence). Trimming took 3 bases from V and 7 from J; bases not matched to a gene: 4. CDR3 region: CSARGGDHTQYF. The CDR3 DNA is TGCAGTGCTAGGGGAGGGGACCATACGCAGTATTTT.

This chain joins TRBV5-5 and TRBJ1-1; D is possibly TRBD1 (6 bases). The length of the CDR3 is 14 residues. Trimming took 2 bases from V and 4 from J, leaving 12 bases between them. Germline CDR1 is SGHKS and CDR2 is YYEKEE (reference sequence). The CDR3 DNA follows: TGTGCCAGCAGCTTCGACCCACAGGGCACTGAAGCTTTCTTT. Amino acid sequence: CASSFDPQGTEAFF.

The sample holds many counts of this clonotype. The chain joins TRBV28 to TRBJ1-4; D unclear. Trimming removed 2 bases at V and 5 bases at J, with 9 bases between. The CDR3 is 14 residues long. Germline lookup yields CDR1 MDHEN and CDR2 SYDVKM. CDR3: CASSLRITNEKLFF. The CDR3 DNA is TGTGCCAGCAGTTTAAGGATCACGAATGAAAAACTGTTTTTT. The variable domain in full, completed from reference TRBV28 and TRBJ1-4, reads DVKVTQSSRYLVKRTGEKVFLECVQDMDHENMFWYRQDPGLGLRLIYFSYDVKMKEKGDIPEGYSVSREKKERFSLILESASTNQTSMYLCASSLRITNEKLFFGSGTQLSVL.

V usage is TRBV7-8 and J usage is TRBJ1-4; tentatively, D is TRBD1 (6 bases). This CDR3 is 15 amino acids long. Deletions cut 0 bases from V and 5 bases from J, with 10 bases between. From germline, CDR1 is SGHVS and CDR2 FQNEAQ. CDR3 nucleotide sequence: TGTGCCAGCAGCTTAGCGAGGGGGGTCAATGAAAAACTGTTTTTT. Translating it yields CASSLARGVNEKLFF.

The CDR3 is CASSLTQGAGYTF. CDR3 nucleotides: TGCGCCAGCAGTCTCACGCAGGGAGCAGGCTACACCTTC. The V gene is TRBV5-1, the J gene TRBJ1-2; D is perhaps TRBD1 (5 bases). Looked up from germline, CDR1 is SGHRS and CDR2 is YFSETQ. V was pared by 5 bases and J by 8 bases, with 16 bases between. The CDR3 totals 13 residues.

This clonotype was observed a few times. The genes are TRBV2 and TRBJ2-7, with 11 bases matching TRBD2. Germline loops: CDR1 SNHLY, CDR2 FYNNEI. The CDR3 length is 16 residues. V was clipped by 6 bases and J by 0 bases; unmatched bases: 7. The CDR3 loop reads CASSGMTSGDSYEQYF. CDR3 nucleotides: TGTGCCAGCAGCGGCATGACTAGCGGGGACTCCTACGAGCAGTACTTC. The full variable domain, rest sourced from reference TRBV2 and TRBJ2-7, is EPEVTQTPSHQVTQMGQEVILRCVPISNHLYFYWYRQILGQKVEFLVSFYNNEISEKSEIFDDQFSVERPDGSNFTLKIRSTKLEDSAMYFCASSGMTSGDSYEQYFGPGTRLTVT.

This clonotype was counted only a few times. V and J are TRBV7-2 and TRBJ2-5; D is undetermined. Trimming took 1 base from V and 3 from J, leaving 9 bases between them. Looked up from germline, CDR1 is SGHTA and CDR2 is FQGNSA. The CDR3 is 14 residues long. CDR3 DNA sequence: TGTGCCAGCAGCTTAGAACCTGGGGAAGAGACCCAGTACTTC. Its protein is CASSLEPGEETQYF.

This clonotype was counted many times. The J gene is TRBJ2-3, the V gene TRBV10-3, with 8 bases fitting TRBD2. CDR3 length equals 15 residues. V dropped 3 bases and J dropped 4; count of bases not matched to a gene: 6. Germline V CDR1 and CDR2: ENHRY, SYGVKD. The CDR3 DNA is TGTGCCATCAGTGACGGTCCAGCGGGAGCAGATACGCAGTATTTT. Its protein is CAISDGPAGADTQYF.

This clonotype was counted only a few times. The V and J genes are TRBV9 and TRBJ2-5, with 7 bases lining up with TRBD2. With 0 bases clipped from V and 1 base from J, the junction kept 9 bases outside the gene matches. The CDR3 is 17 amino acids. The germline CDR1 and CDR2 sequences are SGDLS and YYNGEE. This chain's CDR3 is CASSVDLGRDPQETQYF. For the CDR3, the DNA is TGTGCCAGCAGCGTAGATTTGGGGAGGGACCCCCAAGAGACCCAGTACTTC.

This clonotype was recorded many times. The chain combines TRBV19 with TRBJ1-5; TRBD1 matches at 7 bases. The CDR3 runs 14 residues. Trimming took 5 bases from V and 4 from J; bases not matched to a gene: 5. Germline V gives CDR1 LNHDA, CDR2 SQIVND (reference sequence). The CDR3 DNA is TGTGCCAGTAGTCGACAGGGATCGAATCAGCCCCAGCATTTT. Translation gives CASSRQGSNQPQHF.

The V and J genes are TRBV10-3 and TRBJ1-1, with 9 bases aligning to TRBD1. CDR1 and CDR2 from the germline V gene are ENHRY and SYGVKD. Germline trimming cut 6 bases from V and 0 bases from J; bases unmatched to any gene: 11. The CDR3 extends over 17 amino acids. The CDR3 sequence is CAISLTGGSMVNTEAFF. CDR3 bases: TGTGCCATCAGCCTGACAGGGGGTTCTATGGTGAACACTGAAGCTTTCTTT.

This clonotype was counted only a few times. This rearrangement joins TRBV7-2 to TRBJ2-5; D call uncertain. V shed 3 bases and J shed 5 bases, with 7 bases lying between them. The CDR3 sequence is 12 residues long. The germline CDR1 and CDR2 sequences are SGHTA and FQGNSA. In DNA form, the CDR3 reads TGTGCCAGCAGCTTCTTCCCGGAGACCCAGTACTTC. It encodes CASSFFPETQYF.

This clonotype appeared many times. The chain joins TRBV5-4 to TRBJ2-3; the match to TRBD2 covers 9 bases. Germline lookup yields CDR1 SGHNT and CDR2 YYREEE (reference sequence). The length of the CDR3 is 18 residues. J gave up 2 bases and V 0 bases, and 10 bases lay outside the gene matches. This chain's CDR3 is CASSLAVIAGVPTDTQYF. CDR3 sequence (DNA): TGTGCCAGCAGCTTGGCCGTGATAGCGGGAGTCCCCACAGATACGCAGTATTTT.

The chain is built from TRBV11-1 and TRBJ1-1; no reliable D call. This CDR3 is 13 amino acids long. CDR1 and CDR2 (germline): SGHAT, FQDESV (reference sequence). Between the trimmed V and J ends, which lost 2 bases and 3 bases, there was a span of 7 bases. The CDR3 is CASSLRRYTEAFF. In DNA form, the CDR3 reads TGTGCCAGCAGCTTACGAAGATACACTGAAGCTTTCTTT.

Relative to its sample, this clonotype is medium-sized. The J gene is TRBJ1-2, the V gene TRBV11-2; weak D call: TRBD1 (5 bases). Trimming left V 3 bases short and J 8 bases short, with 13 bases between. Germline loops: CDR1 SGHAT, CDR2 FQNNGV. The CDR3 runs 13 residues. In nucleotides, the CDR3 is TGTGCCAGCAGCTTTGGAGGGGTTGGAGGCTACACCTTC. Translated: CASSFGGVGGYTF.

This chain uses TRBV6-2 or TRBV6-3 with TRBJ1-5; TRBD1 matches at 7 bases. Germline V lookup: CDR1 MNHEY, CDR2 SVGEGT. The CDR3 consists of 13 residues. J gave up 2 bases and V 6 bases, and 1 base lay outside the gene matches. This chain's CDR3 is CASRTGGNQPQHF. Here the CDR3 DNA reads TGTGCCAGCAGAACAGGGGGCAATCAGCCCCAGCATTTT.

This clonotype came up a few times. The genes are TRBV20-1 and TRBJ2-7; D uncertain. Germline CDR1 and CDR2: DFQATT and SNEGSKA (reference sequence). The germline V and J ends were trimmed by 1 base and 2 bases, with 6 bases remaining between them. This CDR3 region has 12 residues. CDR3 nucleotides: TGCAGTGCTAGAGGGCAGCCCTACGAGCAGTACTTC. Translating it yields CSARGQPYEQYF.